This TCR beta chain was sequenced in a study of human T cells and chemical hapten exposure. Study-level background: Readings were taken at 6 days from patch tests that had applied 0.01% DPC to the upper back.

Time point of the sample: patch test 3, about 24 weeks after DPC sensitization. Treatment in this sample: therapeutic diphenylcyclopropenone sensitization with weekly scalp DPC. Samples of blood were obtained prior to the application of each patch test. TCRdb used MiXCR to reprocess the RACE reads, holding one entry per CDR3 protein. Of 70,000 or so distinct CDR3 sequences in the sample, 11% were seen once. The CDR3 totals 12 residues. The V end was cut by 4 bases, the J end by 5 bases, with 9 bases between. Per the germline V gene, CDR1 is MDHEN and CDR2 is SYDVKM. Sample: whole blood, taken in connection with sensitization to the hapten diphenylcyclopropenone (DPC). The chain links TRBV28 to TRBJ2-7, with no clear D. The sequence was collected from a woman aged 50 to 60 with alopecia areata. Some clones in this sample may be carry-over from other donors' samples. DNA for the CDR3: TGTGCCAGCAGTTACTATACGGACGAGCAGTACTTC. Its translation: CASSYYTDEQYF.